The sequence of this T cell receptor beta chain was determined in a study of T cell responses to AZD1222 COVID-19 vaccine (dated by TCRdb to about 2021). About the investigation overall: A total of 233 trial participants underwent TCR sequencing, of whom 207 received two doses of AZD1222 and about 25 received two doses of the MenACWY control vaccine. Trial participants were enrolled by age into subgroups of 18-55, 56-69 and 70-plus years, and around 150, 29 and 61 TCR-sequenced participants, respectively, were included in these subgroups. On the study overall, not on this receptor specifically: In the small 56-69-year group, the increase in depth fell short of significance, most likely because of low power. After two AZD1222 doses, spike-specific TCR breadth and depth were significantly higher than at day 0 and than in MenACWY recipients. The vaccine-associated CD4 TCRs covered the entire spike protein, and the dominant responses fell in regions 160-218 and 743-854. Most participants were white British and females outnumbered males, and the authors suggested that clonal diversity may have been underestimated. Because no day 14 peak-response samples were available, the repertoires could be characterized only after the peak T cell response. Only five to seven AZD1222 recipients were SARS-CoV-2 seropositive at baseline, limiting conclusions about previously exposed vaccinees. Epitopes outside the regions mutated in the B.1.351 and B.1.1.7 variants were reportedly recognized by nearly half of the unique spike-specific TCRs.

The CDR3 regions of human TCRbeta chains were analyzed by immunosequencing. The published analysis was carried out like this. Repertoire TCRs were matched against a reference library of SARS-CoV-2-specific TCRs generated with the MIRA antigen-specificity platform. Breadth was defined as the fraction of unique TCRs that were SARS-CoV-2-associated. Depth was defined as the fraction of total T cells that were SARS-CoV-2-associated. Using the MIRA data, each spike-specific TCR was assigned both to the spike region to which the TCR was reactive and to a CD4 or CD8 class. Log10-transformed breadth and depth values were compared by one-way ANOVA with Sidak's multiple comparisons tests. In its TCRdb copy, this immuneACCESS table keeps in-frame sequences only and misses some clones. Where compared with another copy, unresolved V genes explain less than half of these, and the others have no known cause. Clonal size and the V and J genes are those of that table, whereas D and trimming came from the DNA. The sample table shows 130,000 to 150,000 clones, and 85% to 95% are seen once. In total, the top ten clones hold approximately 12% of the sample.

Per the publication, the time point label means: sample from adult after SARS-CoV-2 infection, after symptom onset. Two convalescent COVID-19 patients, sampled after symptom onset from adults with prior SARS-CoV-2 infection, were also TCR-sequenced for comparison. The CDR3 numbers 17 residues from cysteine through phenylalanine. The entry retains the CDR3 DNA only, 51 bases that are in frame from base 1. Sequences MGHDK (CDR1) and SYGVNS (CDR2) are obtained from the germline V gene. Deletion took 4 bases off V and 3 bases off J, with a span of 22 bases between the germline ends. To note about this clone: Its antigen remains undetermined. No base quality information exists; no much larger clone differs at one position.

The sequence came from an adult who had recovered from COVID-19. This receptor chain uses TRBV25-1 and TRBJ2-7; the D gene is perhaps TRBD1, on 7 matching bases. The starting material was peripheral blood, obtained after recovery from COVID-19. The DNA is TGTGCCAGCAGTGGGTTCACAGGGGAGGCTGGGGACTACGAGCAGTACTTC. The resulting protein is CASSGFTGEAGDYEQYF.